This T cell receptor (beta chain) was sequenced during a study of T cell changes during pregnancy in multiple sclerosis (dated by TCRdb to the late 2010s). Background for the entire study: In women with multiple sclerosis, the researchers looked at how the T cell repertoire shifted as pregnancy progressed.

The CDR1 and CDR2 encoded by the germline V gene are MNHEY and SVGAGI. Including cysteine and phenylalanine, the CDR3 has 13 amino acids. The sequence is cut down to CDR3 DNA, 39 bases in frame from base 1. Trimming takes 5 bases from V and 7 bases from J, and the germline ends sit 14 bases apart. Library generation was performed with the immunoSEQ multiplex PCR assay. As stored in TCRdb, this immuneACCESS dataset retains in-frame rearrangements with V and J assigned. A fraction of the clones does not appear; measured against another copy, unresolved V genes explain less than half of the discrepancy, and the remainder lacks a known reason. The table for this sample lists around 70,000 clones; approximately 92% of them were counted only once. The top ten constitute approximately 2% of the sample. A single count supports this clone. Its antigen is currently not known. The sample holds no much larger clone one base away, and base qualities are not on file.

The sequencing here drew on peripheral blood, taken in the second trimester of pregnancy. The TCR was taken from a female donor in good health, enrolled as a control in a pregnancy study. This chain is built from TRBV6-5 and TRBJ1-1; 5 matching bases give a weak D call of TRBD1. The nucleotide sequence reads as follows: TGTGCCAGCAGTGCGCTACAGGCGATTGAAGCTTTCTTT. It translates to CASSALQAIEAFF.